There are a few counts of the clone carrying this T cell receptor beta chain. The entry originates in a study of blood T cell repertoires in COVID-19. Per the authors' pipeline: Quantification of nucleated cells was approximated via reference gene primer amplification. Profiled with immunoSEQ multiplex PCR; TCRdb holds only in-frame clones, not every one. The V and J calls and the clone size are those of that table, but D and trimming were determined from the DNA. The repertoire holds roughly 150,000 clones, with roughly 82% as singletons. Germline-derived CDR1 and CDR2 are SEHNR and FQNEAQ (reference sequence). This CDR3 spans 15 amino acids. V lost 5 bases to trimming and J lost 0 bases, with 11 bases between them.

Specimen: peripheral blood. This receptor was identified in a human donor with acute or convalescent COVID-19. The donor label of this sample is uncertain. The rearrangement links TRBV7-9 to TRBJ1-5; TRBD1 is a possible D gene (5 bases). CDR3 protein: CASSSGGYSNQPQHF. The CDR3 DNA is TGTGCCAGCAGCAGCGGGGGATATAGCAATCAGCCCCAGCATTTT.